This T cell receptor (beta chain) was captured by sequencing in a study of blood T cell repertoires in COVID-19. Study background: Sites in the United States, Italy and Spain provided acute and convalescent COVID-19 samples. T cells, B-cell-depleted T cells, or PBMCs supplied cDNA or gDNA.

Per the authors' pipeline: Estimation of nucleated cell counts was performed using reference gene primer amplification. Here immunoSEQ multiplex PCR was the method, and the copy in TCRdb shows in-frame clones only, minus some. The DNA was the basis for D and trimming; V, J and clone size are from that table. The top ten hold more than 1.5% of the sample, which has around 250,000 clones, around 83% seen once. Losses at the gene ends were 5 bases for V and 5 bases for J; bases not matched to a gene: 2. Germline V gene lookup returns CDR1 LGHDT and CDR2 YNNKEL (reference sequence). CDR3 length: 12 residues.

The sample taken for sequencing was peripheral blood. The genes are TRBV3-1 (or the pseudogene TRBV3-2) and TRBJ2-7, with 8 bases aligning to TRBD1. The source of this sequence is a woman in her thirties or forties who had recovered from COVID-19. The CDR3: CASSMDRDEQYF. DNA of the CDR3: TGTGCCAGCAGCATGGACAGGGACGAGCAGTACTTC.